These T cell receptor beta chains were read from a single sample in a study of T cell repertoires in cytomegalovirus infection. One entry per CDR3 protein, called by TCRdb with MiXCR from the reads. The profile shows 600,000 to 800,000 distinct CDR3 sequences, 20% to 25% of them singletons. Specimen: CD8+ T cells from PBMCs. These receptors came from a human donor in good health (CMV status not recorded). Some clones in this sample may be carry-over from other donors' samples. Each CDR3 is given with its conserved first and last residue. Each record gives: V gene, clone size, D gene, J gene, CDR3 DNA, CDR3 protein. The D gene is left open where the match is weak. Size is stated for part of the rows, as once, few or many counts, or as a class when the clone is expanded.

>TRBV9|NA|NA|TRBJ2-4
TGTGCCAGCAGCGTGGGGGGGCTCGCCAAAAACATTCAGTACTTC
CASSVGGLAKNIQYF
>TRBV19|few|NA|TRBJ1-1
TGTGCCAGTAGTAGTGACTTTTTGAGCACTGAAGCTTTCTTT
CASSSDFLSTEAFF
>TRBV3-1|NA|TRBD2|TRBJ2-1
TGTGCCAGCAGCCAAGAGACTAGCGGGCCAGACTACAATGAGCAGTTCTTC
CASSQETSGPDYNEQFF
>TRBV7-2|many|NA|TRBJ2-5
TGTGCCAGCCTGGGGGAGGAGACCCAGTACTTC
CASLGEETQYF
>TRBV20-1|NA|NA|TRBJ2-1
TGCAGTGCTAGTCTACTCTTCGATGAGCAGTTCTTC
CSASLLFDEQFF
>TRBV7-9|few|NA|TRBJ1-1
TGTGCCAGCCGCACAGAAGTTTACACTGAAGCTTTCTTT
CASRTEVYTEAFF
>TRBV20-1|NA|NA|TRBJ2-2
TGCAGTGCTATGTGGGTAACCGGGGAGCTGTTTTTT
CSAMWVTGELFF
>TRBV2|few|NA|TRBJ2-7
TGTGCCAGCAGTGACATCGGGTTCTACGAGCAGTACTTC
CASSDIGFYEQYF
>TRBV12-5|many|NA|TRBJ2-1
TGTGCTAGTGGTTTGGTAGAGCGGGATGAGCAGTTCTTC
CASGLVERDEQFF
>TRBV18|many|NA|TRBJ1-1
TGTGCCAGCAGCCCTGGGGGCCCGAACACTGAAGCTTTCTTT
CASSPGGPNTEAFF
>TRBV29-1|few|NA|TRBJ1-2
TGCAGCGTCCGGCGACGGTTCTATGGCTACACCTTC
CSVRRRFYGYTF
>TRBV29-1|NA|NA|TRBJ2-2
TGCAGCGTCTATAGGGCGGAAGCGAACACCGGGGAGCTGTTTTTT
CSVYRAEANTGELFF
>TRBV29-1|few|TRBD1|TRBJ2-2
TGCAGCGTGTACAGGGGGATGGACACCGGGGAGCTGTTTTTT
CSVYRGMDTGELFF
>TRBV7-8|many|TRBD2|TRBJ2-5
TGTGCCAGCAGCTTAGAGCGGGGAGGATCGCAAGAGACCCAGTACTTC
CASSLERGGSQETQYF
>TRBV6-1|NA|NA|TRBJ2-7
TGTGCCAGCAGATTCTATCTCGACGAGCAGTACTTC
CASRFYLDEQYF
>TRBV5-1|NA|NA|TRBJ2-1
TGCGCCAGCAGCCCACCGTCCAGGGACGATGAGCAGTTCTTC
CASSPPSRDDEQFF